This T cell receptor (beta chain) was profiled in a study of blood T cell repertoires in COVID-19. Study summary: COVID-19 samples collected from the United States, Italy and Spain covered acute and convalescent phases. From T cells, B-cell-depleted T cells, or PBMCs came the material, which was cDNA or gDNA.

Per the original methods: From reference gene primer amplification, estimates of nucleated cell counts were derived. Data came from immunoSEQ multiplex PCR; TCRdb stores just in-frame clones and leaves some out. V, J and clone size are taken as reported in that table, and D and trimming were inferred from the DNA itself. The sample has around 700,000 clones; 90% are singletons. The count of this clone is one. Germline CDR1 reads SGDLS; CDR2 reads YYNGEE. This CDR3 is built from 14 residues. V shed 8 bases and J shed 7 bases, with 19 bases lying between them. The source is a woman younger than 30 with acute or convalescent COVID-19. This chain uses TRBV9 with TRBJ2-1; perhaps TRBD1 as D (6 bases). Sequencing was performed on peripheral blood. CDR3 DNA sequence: TGTGCCAGTGAAACAGGGTACGAAACAAATGAGCAGTTCTTC. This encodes CASETGYETNEQFF.